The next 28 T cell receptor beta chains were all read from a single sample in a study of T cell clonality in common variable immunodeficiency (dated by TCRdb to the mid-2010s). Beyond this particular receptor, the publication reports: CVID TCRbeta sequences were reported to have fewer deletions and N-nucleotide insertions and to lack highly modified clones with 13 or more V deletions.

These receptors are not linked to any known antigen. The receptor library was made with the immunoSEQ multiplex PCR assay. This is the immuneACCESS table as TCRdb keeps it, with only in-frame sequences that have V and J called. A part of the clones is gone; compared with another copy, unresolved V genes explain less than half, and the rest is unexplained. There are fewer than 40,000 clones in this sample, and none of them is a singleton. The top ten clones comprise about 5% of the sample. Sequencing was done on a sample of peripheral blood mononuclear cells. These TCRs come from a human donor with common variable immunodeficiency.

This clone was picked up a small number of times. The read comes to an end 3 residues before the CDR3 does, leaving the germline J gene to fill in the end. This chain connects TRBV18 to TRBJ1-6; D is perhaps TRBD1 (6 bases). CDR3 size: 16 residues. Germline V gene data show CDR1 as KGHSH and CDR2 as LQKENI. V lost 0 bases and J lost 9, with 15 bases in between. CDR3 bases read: TGTGCCAGCTCACCACCGGGACACGGTAGAGGTTCACCC. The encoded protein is CASSPPGHGRGSP. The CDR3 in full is CASSPPGHGRGSPLHF.

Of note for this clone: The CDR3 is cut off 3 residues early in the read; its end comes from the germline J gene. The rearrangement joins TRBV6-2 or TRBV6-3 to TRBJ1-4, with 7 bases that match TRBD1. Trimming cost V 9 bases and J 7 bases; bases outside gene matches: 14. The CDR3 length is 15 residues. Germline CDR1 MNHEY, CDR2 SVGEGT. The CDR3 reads CASRIGRGRGEKLFF. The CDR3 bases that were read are TGTGCCAGTCGAATTGGTAGGGGGCGAGGTGAAAAA.

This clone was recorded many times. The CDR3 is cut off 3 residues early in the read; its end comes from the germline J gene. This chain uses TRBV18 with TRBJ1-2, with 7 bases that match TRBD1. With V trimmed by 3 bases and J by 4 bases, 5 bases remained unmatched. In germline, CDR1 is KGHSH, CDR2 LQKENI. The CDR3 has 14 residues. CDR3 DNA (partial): TGTGCCAGCTCACCCGAGGGACAGTCCTATGGC. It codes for CASSPEGQSYG. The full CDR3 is CASSPEGQSYGYTF. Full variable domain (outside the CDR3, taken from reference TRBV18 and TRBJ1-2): NAGVMQNPRHLVRRRGQEARLRCSPMKGHSHVYWYRQLPEEGLKFMVYLQKENIIDESGMPKERFSAEFPKEGPSILRIQQVVRGDSAAYFCASSPEGQSYGYTFGSGTRLTVV.

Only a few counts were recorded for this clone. The sequenced CDR3 bases are TGTGCCAGTAGCCCGGGACTAGCGGGGCAAGAGACC. Translated, it gives CASSPGLAGQET. The CDR3 as a whole reads CASSPGLAGQETQYF. V is TRBV19 and J is TRBJ2-5; 13 bases line up with TRBD2. The read terminates 3 residues ahead of where the CDR3 ends, so the germline J gene completes it. This CDR3 contains 15 residues. The germline CDR1 and CDR2 sequences are LNHDA and SQIVND (reference sequence). V trimming: 6 bases; J trimming: 2 bases; junction bases outside the gene matches: 3.

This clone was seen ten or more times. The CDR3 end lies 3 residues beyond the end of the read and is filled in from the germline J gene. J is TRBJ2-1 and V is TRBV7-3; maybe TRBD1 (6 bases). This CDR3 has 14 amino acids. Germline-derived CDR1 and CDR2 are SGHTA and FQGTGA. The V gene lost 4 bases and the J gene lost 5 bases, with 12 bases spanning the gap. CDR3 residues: CASSSRTVHNEQFF. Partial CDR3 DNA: TGTGCCAGCAGCTCTCGGACAGTCCACAATGAG.

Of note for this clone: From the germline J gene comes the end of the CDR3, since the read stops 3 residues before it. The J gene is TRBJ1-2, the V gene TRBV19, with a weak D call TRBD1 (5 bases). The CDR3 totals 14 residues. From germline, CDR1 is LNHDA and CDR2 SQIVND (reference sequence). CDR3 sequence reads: CASSIDVLQGGYTF. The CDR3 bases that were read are TGTGCCAGTAGTATAGATGTTCTCCAGGGCGGC.

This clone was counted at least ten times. Partial CDR3 DNA: TGTGCCAGCTCACCCCTCGGGAAGGGGAGCAATCAGCCC. This codes for CASSPLGKGSNQP. The CDR3, in full, reads CASSPLGKGSNQPQHF. This rearrangement joins TRBV18 to TRBJ1-5, with a tentative D call TRBD1 (5 bases). Read coverage stops 3 residues before the CDR3 terminus; the germline J gene supplies the remainder. With 3 bases removed from V and 1 base from J, the gap between germline ends came to 13 bases. CDR1 KGHSH and CDR2 LQKENI come from the germline V gene. CDR3 length equals 16 residues.

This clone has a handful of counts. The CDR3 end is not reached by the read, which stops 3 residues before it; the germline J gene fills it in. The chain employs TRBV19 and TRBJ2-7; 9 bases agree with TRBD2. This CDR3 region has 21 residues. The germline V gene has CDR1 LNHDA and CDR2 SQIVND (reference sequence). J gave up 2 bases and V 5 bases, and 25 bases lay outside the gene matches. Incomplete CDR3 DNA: TGTGCCAGTAGTGAAGTGGAGCGCAAAGCAGAAGCGGGGGGCCTAACCTACGAG. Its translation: CASSEVERKAEAGGLTYE. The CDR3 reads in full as CASSEVERKAEAGGLTYEQYF.

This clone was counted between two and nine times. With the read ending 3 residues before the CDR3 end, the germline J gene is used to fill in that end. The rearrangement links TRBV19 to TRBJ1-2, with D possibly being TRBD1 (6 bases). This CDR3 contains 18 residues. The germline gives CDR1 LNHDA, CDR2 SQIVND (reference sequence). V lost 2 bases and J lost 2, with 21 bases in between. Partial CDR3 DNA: TGTGCCAGTAGTATACACCTCGAGGGGGAAAACGGAAACTATGGC. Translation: CASSIHLEGENGNYG. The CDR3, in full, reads CASSIHLEGENGNYGYTF.

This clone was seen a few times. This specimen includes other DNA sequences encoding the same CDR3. CDR3 DNA, as far as it was read: TGTGCCAGTAGTACCACCGGGTCCAGCACAGATACG. Amino acids: CASSTTGSSTDT. The entire CDR3 protein reads CASSTTGSSTDTQYF. The chain employs TRBV19 and TRBJ2-3; D gene uncertain. The CDR3 end falls 3 residues outside the read, so it is completed with the germline J gene. V was shortened by 4 bases and J by 0 bases, with 11 bases between the two germline ends. The germline CDR1 and CDR2 sequences are LNHDA and SQIVND (reference sequence). The CDR3 sequence is 15 residues long.

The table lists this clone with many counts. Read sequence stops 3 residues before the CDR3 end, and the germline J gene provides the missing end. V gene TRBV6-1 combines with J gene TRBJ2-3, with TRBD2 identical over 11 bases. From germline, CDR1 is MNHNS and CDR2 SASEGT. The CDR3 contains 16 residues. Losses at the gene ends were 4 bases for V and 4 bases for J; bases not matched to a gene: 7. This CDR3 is CASSGRTSGFADTQYF. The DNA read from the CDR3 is TGTGCCAGCAGTGGAAGGACTAGCGGGTTCGCAGATACG.

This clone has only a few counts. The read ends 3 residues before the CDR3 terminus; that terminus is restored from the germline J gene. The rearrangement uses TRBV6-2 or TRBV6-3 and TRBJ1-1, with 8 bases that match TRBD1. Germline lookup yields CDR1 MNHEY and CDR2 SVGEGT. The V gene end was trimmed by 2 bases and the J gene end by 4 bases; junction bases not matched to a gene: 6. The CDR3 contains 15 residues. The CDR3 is CASSYLTGGVTEAFF. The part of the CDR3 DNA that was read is TGTGCCAGCAGTTACCTTACAGGGGGGGTCACTGAA.

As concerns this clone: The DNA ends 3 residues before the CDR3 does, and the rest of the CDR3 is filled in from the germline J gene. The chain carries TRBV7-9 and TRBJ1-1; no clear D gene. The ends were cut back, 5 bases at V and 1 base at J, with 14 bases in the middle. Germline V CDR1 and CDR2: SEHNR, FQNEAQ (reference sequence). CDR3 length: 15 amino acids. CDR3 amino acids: CASSRNLVRNTEAFF. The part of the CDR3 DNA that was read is TGTGCCAGCAGCCGAAACTTGGTTAGGAACACTGAA.

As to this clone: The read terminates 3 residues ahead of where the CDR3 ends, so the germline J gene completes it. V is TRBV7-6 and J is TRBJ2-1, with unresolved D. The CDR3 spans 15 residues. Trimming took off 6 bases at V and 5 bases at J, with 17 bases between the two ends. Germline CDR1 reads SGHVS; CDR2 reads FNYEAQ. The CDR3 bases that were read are TGTGCCAGCAGGCGCGATGTAGGGCCCCACAATGAG. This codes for CASRRDVGPHNE. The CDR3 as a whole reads CASRRDVGPHNEQFF. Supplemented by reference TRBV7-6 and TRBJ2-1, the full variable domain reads GAGVSQSPRYKVTKRGQDVALRCDPISGHVSLYWYRQALGQGPEFLTYFNYEAQQDKSGLPNDRFSAERPEGSISTLTIQRTEQRDSAMYRCASRRDVGPHNEQFFGPGTRLTVL.

CDR3 DNA (partial): TGTGCCAGCAGTTACCCGCGCCTCAATGAAAAA. Protein product: CASSYPRLNEK. The whole CDR3 is CASSYPRLNEKLFF. The rearrangement uses TRBV6-2 or TRBV6-3 and TRBJ1-4; D gene uncertain. The CDR3 is cut off 3 residues early in the read; its end comes from the germline J gene. This CDR3 has 14 residues. Trimming stripped 2 bases from V and 5 bases from J, with 9 bases between. Germline V gene sequence: CDR1 MNHEY, CDR2 SVGEGT.

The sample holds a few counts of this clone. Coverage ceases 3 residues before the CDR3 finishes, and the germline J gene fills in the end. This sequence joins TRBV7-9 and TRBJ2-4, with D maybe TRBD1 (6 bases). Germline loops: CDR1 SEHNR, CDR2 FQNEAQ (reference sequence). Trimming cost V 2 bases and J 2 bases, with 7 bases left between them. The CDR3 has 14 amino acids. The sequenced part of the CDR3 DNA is TGTGCCAGCAGCTTAACAGGGTCCAAAAACATT. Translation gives CASSLTGSKNI. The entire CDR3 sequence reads CASSLTGSKNIQYF.

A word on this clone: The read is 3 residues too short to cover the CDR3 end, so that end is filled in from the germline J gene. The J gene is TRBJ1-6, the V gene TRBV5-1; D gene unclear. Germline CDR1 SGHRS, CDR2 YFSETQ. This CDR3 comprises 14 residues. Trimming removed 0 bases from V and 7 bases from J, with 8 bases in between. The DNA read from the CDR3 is TGCGCCAGCAGCTTGGCGGGGTTCAATTCACCC. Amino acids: CASSLAGFNSP. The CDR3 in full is CASSLAGFNSPLHF.

The CDR3 region is CAWEGVTTQYF. The sequenced CDR3 bases are TGTGCCTGGGAGGGGGTGACGACC. The chain joins TRBV30 to TRBJ2-5; TRBD1 is a possible D gene (6 bases). The read halts 3 residues ahead of the CDR3 end, with the missing end drawn from the germline J gene. Germline V CDR1 and CDR2: GTSNPN, SVGIG (reference sequence). V was clipped by 5 bases and J by 7 bases, with 11 bases between them. This CDR3 spans 11 amino acids.

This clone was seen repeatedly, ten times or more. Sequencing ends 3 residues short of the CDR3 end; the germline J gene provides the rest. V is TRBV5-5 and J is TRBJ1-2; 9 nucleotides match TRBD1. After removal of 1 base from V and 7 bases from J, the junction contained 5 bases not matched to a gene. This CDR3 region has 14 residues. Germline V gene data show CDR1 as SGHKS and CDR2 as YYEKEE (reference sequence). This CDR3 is CASSLTGTGLGYTF. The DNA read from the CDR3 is TGTGCCAGCAGCTTGACTGGGACAGGGCTTGGC.

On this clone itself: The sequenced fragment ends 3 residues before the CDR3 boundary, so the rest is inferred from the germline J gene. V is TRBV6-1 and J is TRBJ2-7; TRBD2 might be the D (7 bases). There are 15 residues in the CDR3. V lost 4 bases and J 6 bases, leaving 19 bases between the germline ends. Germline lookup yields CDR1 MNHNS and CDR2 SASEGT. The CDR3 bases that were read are TGTGCCAGCAGTGTGACAAAAGAGGGGGGGCTCGAG. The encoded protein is CASSVTKEGGLE. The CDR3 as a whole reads CASSVTKEGGLEQYF.

The sequenced part of the CDR3 DNA is TGTGCCAGCAGCTACCGGGACAGATACAATGAG. Its translation is CASSYRDRYNE. In full, the CDR3 is CASSYRDRYNEQFF. The chain combines TRBV7-9 with TRBJ2-1; 7 nucleotides align to TRBD1. The sequenced fragment ends 3 residues before the CDR3 boundary, so the rest is inferred from the germline J gene. The CDR3 has 14 amino acids. V lost 4 bases to trimming and J lost 4 bases; unmatched junction nucleotides: 4. CDR1 and CDR2 from the germline V gene are SEHNR and FQNEAQ (reference sequence).

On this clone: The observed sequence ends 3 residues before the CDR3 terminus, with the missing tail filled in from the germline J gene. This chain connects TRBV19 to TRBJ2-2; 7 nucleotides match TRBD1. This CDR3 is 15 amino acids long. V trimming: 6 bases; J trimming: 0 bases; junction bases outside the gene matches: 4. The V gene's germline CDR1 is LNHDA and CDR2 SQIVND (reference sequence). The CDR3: CASRAGTANTGELFF. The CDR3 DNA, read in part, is TGTGCCAGTAGGGCTGGGACAGCGAACACCGGGGAG.

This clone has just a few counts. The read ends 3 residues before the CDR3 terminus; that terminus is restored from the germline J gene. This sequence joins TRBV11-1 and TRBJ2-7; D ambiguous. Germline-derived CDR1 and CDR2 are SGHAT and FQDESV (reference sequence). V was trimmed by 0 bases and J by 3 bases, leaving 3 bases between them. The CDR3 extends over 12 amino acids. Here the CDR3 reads CASSLANYEQYF. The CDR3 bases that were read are TGTGCCAGCAGCTTAGCCAACTACGAG.

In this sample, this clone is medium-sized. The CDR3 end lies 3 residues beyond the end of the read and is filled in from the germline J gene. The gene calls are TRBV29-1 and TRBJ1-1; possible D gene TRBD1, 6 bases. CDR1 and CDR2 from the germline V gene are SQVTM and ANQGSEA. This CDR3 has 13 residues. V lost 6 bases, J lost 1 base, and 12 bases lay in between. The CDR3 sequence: CSVERQANTEAFF. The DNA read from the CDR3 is TGCAGCGTAGAACGACAGGCGAACACTGAA.

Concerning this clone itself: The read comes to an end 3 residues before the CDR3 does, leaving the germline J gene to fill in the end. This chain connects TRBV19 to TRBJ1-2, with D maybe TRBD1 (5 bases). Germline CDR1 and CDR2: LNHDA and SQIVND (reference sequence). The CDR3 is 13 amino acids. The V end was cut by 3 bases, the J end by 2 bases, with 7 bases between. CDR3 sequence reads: CASSISGNYGYTF. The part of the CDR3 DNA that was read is TGTGCCAGTAGTATTTCAGGGAACTATGGC.

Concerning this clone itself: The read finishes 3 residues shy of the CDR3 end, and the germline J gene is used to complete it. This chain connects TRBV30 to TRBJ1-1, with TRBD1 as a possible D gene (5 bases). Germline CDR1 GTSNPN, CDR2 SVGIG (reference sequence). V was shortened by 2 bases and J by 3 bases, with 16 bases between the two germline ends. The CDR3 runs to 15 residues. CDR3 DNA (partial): TGTGCCTGGAGTTCCCAGGGCCTACGTGACACTGAA. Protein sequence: CAWSSQGLRDTE. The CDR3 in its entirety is CAWSSQGLRDTEAFF.

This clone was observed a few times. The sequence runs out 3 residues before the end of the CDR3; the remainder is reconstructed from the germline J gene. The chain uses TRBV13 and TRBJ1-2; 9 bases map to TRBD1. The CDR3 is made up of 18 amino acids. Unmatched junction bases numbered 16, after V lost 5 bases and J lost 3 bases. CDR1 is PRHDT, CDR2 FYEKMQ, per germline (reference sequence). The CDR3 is CASSEGDRGTEPYYGYTF. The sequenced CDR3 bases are TGTGCCAGCAGCGAAGGAGACAGGGGGACGGAACCCTACTATGGC.

The CDR3 region is CASSLSLAGVDEQYF. Partial CDR3 DNA: TGTGCCAGCAGCTTAAGCCTAGCGGGGGTTGACGAG. This chain joins TRBV7-3 and TRBJ2-7; 10 bases line up with TRBD2. The read ends 3 residues before the CDR3 terminus; that terminus is restored from the germline J gene. Trimming cost V 1 base and J 5 bases; bases outside gene matches: 5. Germline lookup yields CDR1 SGHTA and CDR2 FQGTGA. The CDR3 covers 15 residues.